These 31 T cell receptor beta chains were sequenced from one sample in a study of beta chain features in type 1 diabetes. The isolated RNA, all of it, was reverse transcribed, so expressed TCRB transcripts were what got sequenced. The method was immunoSEQ multiplex PCR; TCRdb's version includes in-frame clones alone and lacks a portion of them. The sample shows hundreds of thousands of clones, around 28% of them seen only once. The sequencing input was naive CD4+ T cells from blood. The receptors come from a man aged 18-30 years in good health.

This clone was recorded only once. The J gene is TRBJ2-7, the V gene TRBV27; D ambiguous. CDR3 size: 13 residues. Per the germline V gene, CDR1 is MNHEY and CDR2 is SMNVEV (reference sequence). V was trimmed by 0 bases and J by 3 bases, leaving 6 bases between them. Here the CDR3 DNA reads TGTGCCAGCAGTTTATCACTGGGCTACGAGCAGTACTTC. It yields the protein CASSLSLGYEQYF.

The chain employs TRBV11-3 and TRBJ2-3; D is possibly TRBD1 (6 bases). CDR1 is SGHNT and CDR2 is YENEEA in the germline V gene. With 5 bases removed from V and 0 bases from J, the gap between germline ends came to 12 bases. CDR3 length: 15 residues. The CDR3 coding sequence is TGTGCCAGCAGCCCGCAGGACAGTAGCACAGATACGCAGTATTTT. Its protein product is CASSPQDSSTDTQYF.

This clone occurred a few times. The chain uses TRBV10-3 and TRBJ2-2; D uncertain. Germline V gives CDR1 ENHRY, CDR2 SYGVKD. V dropped 0 bases and J dropped 5 bases, with 13 bases sitting between them. The CDR3 covers 16 residues. The chain's CDR3 is CAISESFGPQTGELFF. The DNA for the CDR3 is TGTGCCATCAGTGAGTCGTTTGGGCCGCAAACCGGGGAGCTGTTTTTT.

The rearrangement links TRBV5-6 to TRBJ2-2; D is unresolved. The V end was cut by 0 bases, the J end by 0 bases, with 3 bases between. Germline V gene lookup returns CDR1 SGHDT and CDR2 YYEEEE. This CDR3 spans 14 amino acids. CDR3 nucleotides: TGTGCCAGCAGCTTGGGCACGAACACCGGGGAGCTGTTTTTT. Residues: CASSLGTNTGELFF.

A few counts support this clone. This sequence joins TRBV7-2 and TRBJ2-2; no clear D gene. The germline V gene encodes CDR1 SGHTA and CDR2 FQGNSA. The CDR3 covers 14 residues. Trimming cost V 1 base and J 5 bases, with 8 bases left between them. The DNA for the CDR3 is TGTGCCAGCAGCTTAGTCGGGCAGACCGGGGAGCTGTTTTTT. Translating it yields CASSLVGQTGELFF.

J is TRBJ2-1 and V is TRBV4-3; no clear D gene. Looked up from germline, CDR1 is LGHNA and CDR2 is YSLEER. V gave up 0 bases and J gave up 9 bases, with 9 bases separating them. CDR3 length equals 13 residues. The CDR3 bases are TGCGCCAGCAGCCAAGACGGCGGCAGTGAGCAGTTCTTC. Its protein is CASSQDGGSEQFF.

This chain connects TRBV29-1 to TRBJ2-7; maybe TRBD1 (5 bases). CDR1 and CDR2 (germline): SQVTM, ANQGSEA. CDR3 length equals 14 residues. V dropped 7 bases and J dropped 4 bases, with 20 bases sitting between them. The CDR3 DNA reads as TGCAGCGCCTGGGGCGGCTCCGAGCTATACGAGCAGTACTTC. Its translation is CSAWGGSELYEQYF.

The V gene is TRBV14, the J gene TRBJ1-2; maybe TRBD1 (5 bases). Germline assignment: CDR1 SGHDN and CDR2 FVKESK. V dropped 4 bases and J dropped 4 bases, with 16 bases sitting between them. This CDR3 comprises 15 residues. The CDR3 reads CASSRGNPGLYGYTF. The CDR3 DNA follows: TGTGCCAGCAGCCGCGGGAATCCGGGGCTCTATGGCTACACCTTC.

The V call is TRBV19, the J call TRBJ2-1, with D perhaps matching TRBD1 (5 bases). The CDR3 has 14 residues. Germline CDR1 is LNHDA and CDR2 is SQIVND (reference sequence). V was trimmed by 0 bases and J by 6 bases, leaving 9 bases between them. The CDR3 reads CASSIDWGVNEQFF. In DNA form, the CDR3 reads TGTGCCAGTAGTATAGATTGGGGCGTCAATGAGCAGTTCTTC.

V is TRBV18 and J is TRBJ2-3; no firm D call. Germline CDR1 KGHSH, CDR2 LQKENI. Trimming shortened V by 1 base and J by 2 bases, and 16 bases separated the two germline ends. The length of the CDR3 is 17 residues. The CDR3 loop reads CASSPQGRNRVTDTQYF. The DNA of the CDR3 is TGTGCCAGCTCACCACAAGGCAGGAACAGAGTCACAGATACGCAGTATTTT.

The chain carries TRBV27 and TRBJ1-2, with D possibly TRBD1 on 5 matching bases. Trimming stripped 5 bases from V and 4 bases from J, with 14 bases between. The germline V gene encodes CDR1 MNHEY and CDR2 SMNVEV (reference sequence). CDR3 length: 14 amino acids. CDR3: CASSAEGRFYGYTF. The CDR3 DNA reads as TGTGCCAGCAGTGCTGAGGGACGGTTCTATGGCTACACCTTC.

V is TRBV28 and J is TRBJ2-1; 8 bases fit TRBD2. CDR1 MDHEN and CDR2 SYDVKM come from the germline V gene. Trimming cost V 5 bases and J 3 bases; bases outside gene matches: 3. The CDR3 covers 14 residues. The CDR3 DNA reads as TGTGCCAGCAGTCCCGGGACTAGCTACAATGAGCAGTTCTTC. This sequence encodes CASSPGTSYNEQFF.

V is TRBV6-6 and J is TRBJ2-5; 8 nucleotides line up with TRBD2. Per the germline V gene, CDR1 is MNHNY and CDR2 is SVGAGI (reference sequence). The CDR3 consists of 14 residues. Losses at the gene ends were 0 bases for V and 6 bases for J; bases not matched to a gene: 3. The CDR3 is CASSYSGLVKTQYF. The DNA of the CDR3 is TGTGCCAGCAGTTACTCGGGACTAGTGAAGACCCAGTACTTC.

This clone was observed a few times. The J gene is TRBJ1-2, the V gene TRBV25-1; D is ambiguous. The CDR3 length is 11 residues. Looked up from germline, CDR1 is MGHDK and CDR2 is SYGVNS. The V and J ends lost 3 bases and 4 bases respectively, with 3 bases between them. The CDR3 bases are TGTGCCAGCAGTGAGACCTATGGCTACACCTTC. Its translation is CASSETYGYTF.

This clone came up a few times. This chain connects TRBV10-3 to TRBJ2-5; 11 positions agree with TRBD2. Per germline, CDR1 ENHRY and CDR2 SYGVKD. V gave up 8 bases and J gave up 1 base; unmatched junction bases: 0. The CDR3 loop spans 13 amino acids. CDR3 DNA: TGTGCCATCGGGACTAGCGGCCAAGAGACCCAGTACTTC. This encodes CAIGTSGQETQYF.

The chain employs TRBV5-1 and TRBJ1-2; tentatively, D is TRBD1 (5 bases). The CDR3 is 13 residues long. V dropped 1 base and J dropped 3 bases, with 7 bases sitting between them. From germline, CDR1 is SGHRS and CDR2 YFSETQ. CDR3 sequence: CASSLLGDYGYTF. The DNA for the CDR3 is TGCGCCAGCAGCTTGTTAGGGGACTATGGCTACACCTTC.

The rearrangement links TRBV29-1 to TRBJ1-4; 8 nucleotides line up with TRBD1. The V gene end was trimmed by 6 bases and the J gene end by 7 bases; junction bases not matched to a gene: 7. The CDR3 consists of 13 residues. Germline assignment: CDR1 SQVTM and CDR2 ANQGSEA. The CDR3 loop is CSVTGTGGEKLFF. CDR3 coding DNA: TGCAGCGTAACCGGGACAGGAGGTGAAAAACTGTTTTTT.

Comments on this clone: The sample carries other DNA sequences with the same CDR3. The chain employs TRBV9 and TRBJ2-1, with 9 bases that match TRBD2. The germline V gene encodes CDR1 SGDLS and CDR2 YYNGEE. There are 15 residues in the CDR3. Trimming took 0 bases from V and 4 from J; bases not matched to a gene: 2. The CDR3 here is CASSVASGVYNEQFF. Here the CDR3 DNA reads TGTGCCAGCAGCGTAGCTAGCGGGGTATACAATGAGCAGTTCTTC.

The genes are TRBV6-6 and TRBJ2-7; maybe TRBD2 (5 bases). CDR1 is MNHNY and CDR2 is SVGAGI in the germline V gene (reference sequence). This CDR3 is 13 amino acids long. The V gene lost 8 bases and the J gene lost 5 bases, with 16 bases spanning the gap. CDR3 DNA sequence: TGTGCCAGCCAAACGGGAAATAGGAACGAGCAGTACTTC. Protein product: CASQTGNRNEQYF.

This CDR3 reads CASSVGQGWTDTQYF. The DNA for the CDR3 is TGCGCCAGCAGCGTCGGACAGGGTTGGACAGATACGCAGTATTTT. The genes are TRBV5-1 and TRBJ2-3; 8 nucleotides match TRBD1. Germline lookup yields CDR1 SGHRS and CDR2 YFSETQ. After removal of 4 bases from V and 3 bases from J, the junction contained 7 bases not matched to a gene. This CDR3 is 15 amino acids long.

This chain connects TRBV9 to TRBJ2-3; perhaps TRBD1 as D (6 bases). The CDR3 is 15 amino acids. The V end lost 1 base, the J end lost 0 bases, and 9 bases lay between the germline ends. CDR1 SGDLS and CDR2 YYNGEE come from the germline V gene. CDR3 amino acids: CASSVTGPSTDTQYF. The CDR3 coding sequence is TGTGCCAGCAGCGTAACAGGGCCTAGCACAGATACGCAGTATTTT.

The rearrangement uses TRBV18 and TRBJ2-1; 9 bases agree with TRBD1. Looked up from germline, CDR1 is KGHSH and CDR2 is LQKENI. The CDR3 spans 15 residues. Germline trimming cut 4 bases from V and 5 bases from J; bases unmatched to any gene: 6. CDR3 protein: CASSLDRGRNNEQFF. The CDR3 DNA reads TGTGCCAGCTCACTGGACAGGGGAAGAAACAATGAGCAGTTCTTC.

As regards this clone: This specimen includes other DNA sequences encoding the same CDR3. V gene TRBV18 combines with J gene TRBJ2-5; D not certain. The CDR3 extends over 11 amino acids. CDR1 and CDR2 from the germline V gene are KGHSH and LQKENI. V lost 6 bases and J lost 1, with 3 bases in between. The CDR3 nucleotides read TGTGCCAGCTCTACCCAAGAGACCCAGTACTTC. Translation: CASSTQETQYF.

V and J are TRBV4-2 and TRBJ1-1; D call uncertain. Trimming cost V 4 bases and J 10 bases, with 22 bases left between them. Germline CDR1 and CDR2: LGHNA and YNFKEQ. This CDR3 contains 15 residues. The DNA for the CDR3 is TGTGCCAGCAGCCCCCGGCGGGGTTCACAATGGGGAGCTTTCTTT. This codes for CASSPRRGSQWGAFF.

The CDR3 here is CASSRSSGPHGYTF. The CDR3 coding sequence is TGTGCCAGCAGTCGCTCCTCGGGGCCCCATGGCTACACCTTC. This rearrangement joins TRBV27 to TRBJ1-2; D possibly corresponds to TRBD1 (5 bases). Germline CDR1 is MNHEY and CDR2 is SMNVEV (reference sequence). The V gene lost 5 bases and the J gene lost 6 bases, with 16 bases spanning the gap. This CDR3 has 14 residues.

This clone has a handful of counts. The rearrangement joins TRBV14 to TRBJ1-2; D might be TRBD1 (5 bases). The CDR3 length is 13 residues. V lost 2 bases and J 7 bases, leaving 11 bases between the germline ends. The germline V gene has CDR1 SGHDN and CDR2 FVKESK. The DNA for the CDR3 is TGTGCCAGCAGCCAACTGGGGACGGCTGGCTACACCTTC. This gives the protein CASSQLGTAGYTF.

The V call is TRBV28, the J call TRBJ2-1; TRBD2 aligns across 11 bases. The CDR3 totals 17 residues. The V segment lost 5 bases and the J segment 4 bases; nucleotides outside the gene matches: 10. Germline V gene lookup returns CDR1 MDHEN and CDR2 SYDVKM. For the CDR3, the DNA is TGTGCCAGCAGTACCGCCCGACTAGCGGGGATTTACAATGAGCAGTTCTTC. This sequence encodes CASSTARLAGIYNEQFF.

V and J are TRBV2 and TRBJ2-5; D is unresolved. Trimming stripped 6 bases from V and 5 bases from J, with 10 bases between. Germline V lookup: CDR1 SNHLY, CDR2 FYNNEI. This CDR3 comprises 12 residues. The CDR3 coding sequence is TGTGCCAGCAGGACGTCTTACGAGACCCAGTACTTC. It specifies CASRTSYETQYF.

The genes are TRBV19 and TRBJ2-5; TRBD2 matches 8 bases. The CDR3 extends over 15 amino acids. Per germline, CDR1 LNHDA and CDR2 SQIVND (reference sequence). V lost 5 bases and J lost 5; bases outside the gene matches: 10. CDR3 sequence: CASSGTRRTGETQYF. The CDR3 DNA reads TGTGCCAGTAGTGGGACTAGGAGGACGGGGGAGACCCAGTACTTC.

This clone was detected a few times. The chain links TRBV29-1 to TRBJ1-5; possibly TRBD1 for D (5 bases). This CDR3 has 13 amino acids. V was cut by 6 bases and J by 6 bases, with 15 bases left in between. The germline CDR1 and CDR2 sequences are SQVTM and ANQGSEA. CDR3 region: CSVQGSWGQPQHF. DNA of the CDR3: TGCAGCGTGCAGGGCTCTTGGGGTCAGCCCCAGCATTTT. The full variable domain, completed using reference TRBV29-1 and TRBJ1-5, is SAVISQKPSRDICQRGTSLTIQCQVDSQVTMMFWYRQQPGQSLTLIATANQGSEATYESGFVIDKFPISRPNLTFSTLTVSNMSPEDSSIYLCSVQGSWGQPQHFGDGTRLSIL.

The chain employs TRBV5-1 and TRBJ2-1; no clear D. This CDR3 has 13 amino acids. Trimming took off 4 bases at V and 5 bases at J, with 10 bases between the two ends. Germline CDR1 reads SGHRS; CDR2 reads YFSETQ. The CDR3 protein is CASSLHADNEQFF. The CDR3 DNA is TGCGCCAGCAGCCTTCACGCCGACAATGAGCAGTTCTTC.